The 21 T cell receptor beta chains listed next were all sequenced from one sample in a study of blood T cell repertoires in COVID-19. Data came from immunoSEQ multiplex PCR; TCRdb stores just in-frame clones and leaves some out. This sample has roughly 200,000 clones, with roughly four fifths found just once. Sequenced: peripheral blood. The receptors originated from a woman aged 70-85 years with active or convalescent COVID-19.

The chain uses TRBV19 and TRBJ1-1; the match to TRBD1 covers 10 bases. The germline V gene encodes CDR1 LNHDA and CDR2 SQIVND (reference sequence). The ends lost 5 bases at V and 11 bases at J; junction bases unmatched: 17. This CDR3 has 16 residues. In nucleotides, the CDR3 is TGTGCCAGTAGTCCCTGGCACACTTCCGGGACAGGGGAGGCTTTCTTT. As protein: CASSPWHTSGTGEAFF.

This clone was seen once. The V gene is TRBV15, the J gene TRBJ2-3; the D is unclear. With 0 bases removed from V and 5 bases from J, the gap between germline ends came to 18 bases. The V gene's germline CDR1 is LNHNV and CDR2 YYDKDF (reference sequence). The length of the CDR3 is 17 residues. CDR3: CATSRDPVRASGDTQYF. The CDR3 DNA reads as TGTGCCACCAGCAGAGATCCGGTACGAGCTTCCGGAGATACGCAGTATTTT.

V gene TRBV24-1 combines with J gene TRBJ2-1; tentatively, D is TRBD2 (5 bases). V was pared by 3 bases and J by 7 bases, with 15 bases between. The CDR3 is made up of 15 amino acids. Germline CDR1 KGHDR, CDR2 SFDVKD. The CDR3 DNA follows: TGTGCCACCAGTGATCCGGGGTCCGGGGAGAATGAGCAGTTCTTC. Residues: CATSDPGSGENEQFF.

The chain is built from TRBV3-1 (or the pseudogene TRBV3-2) and TRBJ2-7, with TRBD1 as a possible D gene (6 bases). V was cut by 4 bases and J by 1 base, with 11 bases left in between. In germline, CDR1 is LGHDT, CDR2 YNNKEL (reference sequence). The CDR3 has 14 amino acids. The CDR3 DNA sequence: TGTGCCAGCAGCCGCCGACAGGATTCCTACGAGCAGTACTTC. It specifies CASSRRQDSYEQYF.

This rearrangement joins TRBV2 to TRBJ2-1; possibly TRBD2 for D (6 bases). V dropped 3 bases and J dropped 6 bases, with 15 bases sitting between them. CDR1 is SNHLY, CDR2 FYNNEI, per germline. The CDR3 is made up of 15 amino acids. The CDR3 coding sequence is TGTGCCAGCAGTGAGGGAGGTCTTCAGTTCAATGAGCAGTTCTTC. As protein: CASSEGGLQFNEQFF.

The CDR3 DNA sequence: TGTGCTAGTGGTCCAGGGGTGGTGTTTGGACATACCAAAGCCTGGTATGGCTACACCTTC. It specifies CASGPGVVFGHTKAWYGYTF. This chain connects TRBV12-5 to TRBJ1-2; D may be TRBD1 (6 bases). The CDR3 covers 20 residues. Germline-derived CDR1 and CDR2 are LGHNT and FRNRAP. V was pared by 5 bases and J by 5 bases, with 33 bases between.

This clone was recorded a few times. V and J are TRBV3-1 (or the pseudogene TRBV3-2) and TRBJ2-1, with TRBD1 matching 7 bases. The length of the CDR3 is 15 residues. Germline trimming cut 1 base from V and 2 bases from J; bases unmatched to any gene: 2. Looked up from germline, CDR1 is LGHDT and CDR2 is YNNKEL (reference sequence). The DNA of the CDR3 is TGTGCCAGCAGCCAAGGGGGACAGCCCTACAATGAGCAGTTCTTC. It is translated as CASSQGGQPYNEQFF.

The rearrangement links TRBV7-3 to TRBJ2-1; 9 bases are shared with TRBD2. The CDR3 covers 16 residues. CDR1 and CDR2 (germline): SGHTA, FQGTGA. V shed 0 bases, J shed 4 bases, and the junction held 4 bases outside the gene matches. The CDR3 reads CASSLTTAGGYNEQFF. In nucleotides, the CDR3 is TGTGCCAGCAGCTTAACGACGGCGGGAGGGTACAATGAGCAGTTCTTC.

The rearrangement links TRBV4-1 to TRBJ2-5; 10 nucleotides match TRBD1. In germline, CDR1 is MGHRA, CDR2 YSYEKL. The CDR3 extends over 16 amino acids. V gave up 2 bases and J gave up 7 bases; unmatched junction bases: 10. This CDR3 reads CASSQPGQGWGRTQYF. The CDR3 DNA follows: TGCGCCAGCAGCCAACCGGGACAGGGGTGGGGAAGGACCCAGTACTTC.

This clone was found once. This chain uses TRBV28 with TRBJ2-7; possible D gene TRBD2, 6 bases. V was clipped by 5 bases and J by 9 bases, with 23 bases between them. The CDR3 sequence is 15 residues long. Per germline, CDR1 MDHEN and CDR2 SYDVKM. CDR3 sequence (DNA): TGTGCCAGCAGTCTAGACCCGGGACTGACTCGAGGGCAGTACTTC. This translates into CASSLDPGLTRGQYF. Drawing the rest from reference TRBV28 and TRBJ2-7, the complete variable domain is DVKVTQSSRYLVKRTGEKVFLECVQDMDHENMFWYRQDPGLGLRLIYFSYDVKMKEKGDIPEGYSVSREKKERFSLILESASTNQTSMYLCASSLDPGLTRGQYFGPGTRLTVT.

J is TRBJ2-4 and V is TRBV7-2, with D hard to call. Germline CDR1 and CDR2: SGHTA and FQGNSA. The V gene lost 0 bases and the J gene lost 3 bases, with 18 bases spanning the gap. CDR3 size: 18 residues. CDR3 sequence reads: CASSLANTNLVLKNIQYF. CDR3 DNA sequence: TGTGCCAGCAGCTTAGCTAACACGAATCTAGTACTCAAAAACATTCAGTACTTC. Filled out from reference TRBV7-2 and TRBJ2-4, the complete variable domain reads GAGVSQSPSNKVTEKGKDVELRCDPISGHTALYWYRQSLGQGLEFLIYFQGNSAPDKSGLPSDRFSAERTGGSVSTLTIQRTQQEDSAVYLCASSLANTNLVLKNIQYFGAGTRLSVL.

The chain uses TRBV5-1 and TRBJ2-2; TRBD1 matches 9 bases. This CDR3 region has 15 residues. The germline gives CDR1 SGHRS, CDR2 YFSETQ. The V segment lost 4 bases and the J segment 2 bases; nucleotides outside the gene matches: 3. The CDR3 loop is CASSADRGNTGELFF. As DNA, the CDR3 is TGCGCCAGCAGCGCGGACAGGGGAAACACCGGGGAGCTGTTTTTT.

This clone was observed a single time. The chain uses TRBV6-6 and TRBJ2-7; 9 bases are shared with TRBD1. Looked up from germline, CDR1 is MNHNY and CDR2 is SVGAGI (reference sequence). The CDR3 sequence is 15 residues long. The trim removed 0 bases at V and 3 bases at J, leaving 3 bases unmatched. The CDR3, as DNA: TGTGCCAGCAGTTACTCGGGACAGGGATTCTACGAGCAGTACTTC. It is translated as CASSYSGQGFYEQYF.

V gene TRBV29-1 combines with J gene TRBJ2-3; a weak D match, TRBD2 (5 bases). Per germline, CDR1 SQVTM and CDR2 ANQGSEA. This CDR3 has 15 amino acids. V shed 5 bases and J shed 2 bases, with 17 bases lying between them. CDR3 amino acids: CSVFGIQSNTDTQYF. The CDR3 DNA reads TGCAGCGTTTTCGGGATCCAATCAAACACAGATACGCAGTATTTT.

The chain employs TRBV5-6 and TRBJ1-2; weak D call: TRBD1 (6 bases). The V end was cut by 3 bases, the J end by 5 bases, with 14 bases between. CDR3 size: 14 residues. The germline V gene encodes CDR1 SGHDT and CDR2 YYEEEE. The CDR3 reads CASSSRQDVYGYTF. The CDR3, as DNA: TGTGCCAGCAGCTCCCGACAGGACGTTTATGGCTACACCTTC.

This clone was detected once. V is TRBV28 and J is TRBJ2-7; no definite D call. CDR1 MDHEN and CDR2 SYDVKM come from the germline V gene. V lost 5 bases and J lost 6, with 14 bases in between. The CDR3 totals 13 residues. CDR3 coding DNA: TGTGCCAGCAGTGCAAGATTGGCTTTCGAGCAGTACTTC. It specifies CASSARLAFEQYF.

CDR3 DNA: TGCAGCGTTGAAACGGGAGGAGGGTCCTACGAGCAGTACTTC. Translated, it gives CSVETGGGSYEQYF. V is TRBV29-1 and J is TRBJ2-7, with 7 bases aligning to TRBD2. Germline V gives CDR1 SQVTM, CDR2 ANQGSEA. V shed 2 bases, J shed 1 base, and the junction held 5 bases outside the gene matches. CDR3 size: 14 residues.

This sequence joins TRBV7-9 and TRBJ1-5, with D possibly TRBD1 on 6 matching bases. Germline CDR1 reads SEHNR; CDR2 reads FQNEAQ (reference sequence). The CDR3 loop spans 15 amino acids. V lost 5 bases and J lost 4, with 15 bases in between. In nucleotides, the CDR3 is TGTGCCAGCAGCCCCTCCGGACAGCTTAATCAGCCCCAGCATTTT. It yields the protein CASSPSGQLNQPQHF.

As DNA, the CDR3 is TGTGCCATCAGTAACAGGGGAAGTTCCTATGGCTACACCTTC. This sequence encodes CAISNRGSSYGYTF. The chain links TRBV10-3 to TRBJ1-2; TRBD1 matches at 7 bases. Germline V gives CDR1 ENHRY, CDR2 SYGVKD. Germline trimming cut 5 bases from V and 4 bases from J; bases unmatched to any gene: 7. The CDR3 has 14 amino acids.

The chain couples TRBV7-3 to TRBJ2-1; 9 bases map to TRBD1. The V and J ends lost 4 bases and 1 base, in that order; junction bases with no gene match: 2. Germline values: CDR1 SGHTA, CDR2 FQGTGA. This CDR3 comprises 15 residues. This CDR3 is CASSYGQGSYNEQFF. The CDR3 region has the DNA TGTGCCAGCAGCTACGGACAGGGGTCCTACAATGAGCAGTTCTTC. Variable domain in full (rest from reference TRBV7-3 and TRBJ2-1): GAGVSQTPSNKVTEKGKYVELRCDPISGHTALYWYRQSLGQGPEFLIYFQGTGAADDSGLPNDRFFAVRPEGSVSTLKIQRTERGDSAVYLCASSYGQGSYNEQFFGPGTRLTVL.

The chain combines TRBV2 with TRBJ2-1; 7 bases align to TRBD2. CDR1 is SNHLY and CDR2 is FYNNEI in the germline V gene. The CDR3 is 19 amino acids. With V trimmed by 4 bases and J by 0 bases, 15 bases remained unmatched. CDR3 bases: TGTGCCAGCAGTGGCCCCCGGTTGGGAGGGCCCTCCTCCTACAATGAGCAGTTCTTC. Translation gives CASSGPRLGGPSSYNEQFF.